These 11 T cell receptor beta chains originate from one sample sequenced in a study of blood T cell repertoires in COVID-19. The protocol was immunoSEQ multiplex PCR, while the TCRdb copy is restricted to in-frame clones and leaves out a portion. The data hold approximately 50,000 clones, with roughly 90% observed a single time. Sequences were obtained from peripheral blood. The receptor source for this set is a human donor in a cohort sampled during active COVID-19.

This clone was seen just once. The chain joins TRBV24-1 to TRBJ2-3; 11 nucleotides line up with TRBD2. Trimming cost V 5 bases and J 6 bases; bases outside gene matches: 6. This CDR3 is 15 amino acids long. Germline lookup yields CDR1 KGHDR and CDR2 SFDVKD. CDR3 DNA sequence: TGTGCCACCAGTGCTCTAGCGGGAGGTGGGGATACGCAGTATTTT. As protein: CATSALAGGGDTQYF.

The chain links TRBV11-2 to TRBJ1-5; TRBD1 agrees at 8 bases. The J segment lost 4 bases and the V segment lost 1 base, leaving 3 bases of the junction unmatched. The germline CDR1 and CDR2 sequences are SGHAT and FQNNGV. The CDR3 covers 15 residues. DNA for the CDR3: TGTGCCAGCAGCTTAGGACAGGGGAGGAATCAGCCCCAGCATTTT. Translation gives CASSLGQGRNQPQHF.

V and J are TRBV3-1 (or the pseudogene TRBV3-2) and TRBJ2-2; 12 bases are a match to TRBD2. CDR1 LGHDT and CDR2 YNNKEL come from the germline V gene (reference sequence). The CDR3 length is 16 residues. Germline trimming cut 4 bases from V and 5 bases from J; bases unmatched to any gene: 5. In DNA, the CDR3 is TGTGCCAGCAGCCGATCAGGACTAGCGGGGACCGGGGAGCTGTTTTTT. It specifies CASSRSGLAGTGELFF.

The chain carries TRBV5-1 and TRBJ2-5; D perhaps matches TRBD2 (6 bases). The germline CDR1 and CDR2 sequences are SGHRS and YFSETQ. Trimming left V 0 bases short and J 7 bases short, with 10 bases between. The CDR3 is 13 amino acids. CDR3 sequence reads: CASSLAGVVTQYF. For the CDR3, the DNA is TGCGCCAGCAGCTTGGCGGGGGTGGTGACCCAGTACTTC. Full variable domain (rest looked up from reference TRBV5-1 and TRBJ2-5): KAGVTQTPRYLIKTRGQQVTLSCSPISGHRSVSWYQQTPGQGLQFLFEYFSETQRNKGNFPGRFSGRQFSNSRSEMNVSTLELGDSALYLCASSLAGVVTQYFGPGTRLLVL.

V gene TRBV18 combines with J gene TRBJ2-6; D might be TRBD2 (6 bases). Germline CDR1 KGHSH, CDR2 LQKENI. The CDR3 contains 16 residues. V gave up 3 bases and J gave up 4 bases, with 13 bases separating them. CDR3 in DNA: TGTGCCAGCTCACCCCGGCGGGGTGCCGGGGCCAACGTCCTGACTTTC. It encodes CASSPRRGAGANVLTF. The complete variable domain, with remaining parts taken from reference TRBV18 and TRBJ2-6, reads NAGVMQNPRHLVRRRGQEARLRCSPMKGHSHVYWYRQLPEEGLKFMVYLQKENIIDESGMPKERFSAEFPKEGPSILRIQQVVRGDSAAYFCASSPRRGAGANVLTFGAGSRLTVL.

V gene TRBV18 combines with J gene TRBJ1-4; TRBD1 agrees at 7 bases. V shed 6 bases and J 7 bases; nucleotides not matched to a gene: 14. Germline CDR1 KGHSH, CDR2 LQKENI. There are 16 residues in the CDR3. The CDR3 loop is CASSPSRQGTGEKLFF. CDR3 nucleotides: TGTGCCAGCTCTCCCTCCCGACAGGGTACGGGTGAAAAACTGTTTTTT.

This clone was counted only a few times. This chain links TRBV19 with TRBJ2-5; no clear D. Trimming removed 3 bases at V and 1 base at J, with 6 bases between. Germline V gene sequence: CDR1 LNHDA, CDR2 SQIVND (reference sequence). The CDR3 sequence is 13 residues long. CDR3 in amino acids: CASSIQAQETQYF. CDR3 nucleotide sequence: TGTGCCAGTAGTATCCAGGCCCAAGAGACCCAGTACTTC.

The chain links TRBV10-3 to TRBJ2-2; the match to TRBD2 covers 14 bases. The CDR3 loop spans 18 amino acids. Germline CDR1 reads ENHRY; CDR2 reads SYGVKD. V dropped 5 bases and J dropped 1; count of bases not matched to a gene: 6. In DNA form, the CDR3 reads TGTGCCATCAGTAAGGGACTAGCGGGAGCAGGGAACACCGGGGAGCTGTTTTTT. Translating it yields CAISKGLAGAGNTGELFF.

The V and J genes are TRBV6-5 and TRBJ2-7; D call uncertain. The CDR3 runs to 11 residues. V lost 8 bases, J lost 4 bases, and 9 bases lay in between. Germline V CDR1 and CDR2: MNHEY, SVGAGI. CDR3 nucleotide sequence: TGTGCCAGCGGGCAGTTTTACGAGCAGTACTTC. Translation: CASGQFYEQYF.

This chain's CDR3 is CASTPLGARSGANVLTF. CDR3 nucleotides: TGTGCCAGCACCCCCTTGGGGGCGCGGTCTGGGGCCAACGTCCTGACTTTC. The rearrangement links TRBV5-5 to TRBJ2-6; D perhaps matches TRBD1 (6 bases). The germline V gene encodes CDR1 SGHKS and CDR2 YYEKEE (reference sequence). Deletions cut 6 bases from V and 1 base from J, with 17 bases between. The CDR3 is made up of 17 amino acids.

This clone has just one count. The chain has TRBV6-5 and TRBJ1-1, with no clear D. The CDR3 covers 14 residues. Germline-derived CDR1 and CDR2 are MNHEY and SVGAGI. V lost 2 bases, J lost 1 base, and 8 bases lay in between. Written as DNA, the CDR3 is TGTGCCAGCAGTTACGTTGTCGGGAACACTGAAGCTTTCTTT. Translated: CASSYVVGNTEAFF.